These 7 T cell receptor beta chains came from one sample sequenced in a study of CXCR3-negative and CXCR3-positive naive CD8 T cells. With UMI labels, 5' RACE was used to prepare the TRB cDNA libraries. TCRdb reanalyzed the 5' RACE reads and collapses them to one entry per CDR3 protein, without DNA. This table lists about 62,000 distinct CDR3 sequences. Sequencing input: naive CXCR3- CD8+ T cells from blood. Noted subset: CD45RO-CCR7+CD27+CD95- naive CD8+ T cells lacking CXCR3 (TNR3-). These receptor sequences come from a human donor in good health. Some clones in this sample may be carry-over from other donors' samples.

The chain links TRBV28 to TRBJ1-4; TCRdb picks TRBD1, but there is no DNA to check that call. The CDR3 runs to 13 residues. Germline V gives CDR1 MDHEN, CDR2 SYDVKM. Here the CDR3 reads CATQGATNEKLFF.

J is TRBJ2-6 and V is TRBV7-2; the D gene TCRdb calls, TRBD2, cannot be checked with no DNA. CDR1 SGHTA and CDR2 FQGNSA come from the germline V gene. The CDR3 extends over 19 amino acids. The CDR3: CASSQRPPGLNSGANVLTF.

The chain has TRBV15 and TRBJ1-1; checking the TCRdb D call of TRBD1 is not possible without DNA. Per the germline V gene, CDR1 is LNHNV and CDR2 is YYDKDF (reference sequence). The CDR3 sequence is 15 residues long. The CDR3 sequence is CATSREDSANTEAFF.

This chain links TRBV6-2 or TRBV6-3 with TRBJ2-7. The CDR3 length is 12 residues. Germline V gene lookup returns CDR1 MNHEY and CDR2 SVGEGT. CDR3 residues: CASSYSTAEQYF.

Here the CDR3 reads CASSLGRGPEAFF. This chain links TRBV5-6 with TRBJ1-1. The CDR3 contains 13 residues. Per germline, CDR1 SGHDT and CDR2 YYEEEE.

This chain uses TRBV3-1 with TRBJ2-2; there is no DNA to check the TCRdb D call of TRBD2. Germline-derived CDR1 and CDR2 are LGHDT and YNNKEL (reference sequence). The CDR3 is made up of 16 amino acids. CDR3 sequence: CASSPTASGNTGELFF.

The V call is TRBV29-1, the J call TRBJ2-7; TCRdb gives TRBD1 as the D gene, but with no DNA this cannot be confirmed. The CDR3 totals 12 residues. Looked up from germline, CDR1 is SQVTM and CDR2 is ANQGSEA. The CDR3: CSARDRGYEQYF.